The rows below give T cell receptor beta chains drawn from one sample of a study of blood T cell repertoires in COVID-19. Data came from immunoSEQ multiplex PCR; TCRdb stores just in-frame clones and leaves some out. The sample has around 340,000 clones, 86% seen once; the top ten hold roughly 4.2%. Sequenced material: PBMCs or T cells enriched from blood (not recorded which). These receptors originate from a woman aged 40 to 55 with acute COVID-19. Both conserved end residues are part of each CDR3. The D gene is left open where the match is weak. Size values are once, few and many counts, or a class for expanded clones, and some rows have none.

J | size | V | D | DNA | CDR3
TRBJ2-2 | NA | TRBV7-2 | TRBD1 | TGTGCCAGCAGCTTGGACAGGGGGTACACCGGGGAGCTGTTTTTT | CASSLDRGYTGELFF
TRBJ1-1 | once | TRBV7-2 | NA | TGTGCCAGCAGCGTAAGGACAGCGAACACTGAAGCTTTCTTT | CASSVRTANTEAFF
TRBJ1-1 | NA | TRBV3-1/TRBV3-2 | TRBD1 | TGTGCCAGCAGCCAAACTACAGGGGGGACTGAAGCTTTCTTT | CASSQTTGGTEAFF
TRBJ1-2 | NA | TRBV4-3 | NA | TGCGCCAGCAGCCAGGGCGTCACACGTTCCTATGGCTACACCTTC | CASSQGVTRSYGYTF
TRBJ2-1 | NA | TRBV7-6 | TRBD1 | TGTGCCAGCAGCTCCTTGCGGGACAGGGAGCAGTTCTTC | CASSSLRDREQFF
TRBJ1-2 | few | TRBV3-1/TRBV3-2 | NA | TGTGCCAGCAGCCTAATCGCCTCGTCGGGGGGCCGGAGCTATGGCTACACCTTC | CASSLIASSGGRSYGYTF
TRBJ1-2 | NA | TRBV7-8 | TRBD1 | TGTGCCAGCAGCCGAGGACAGGTCTATGGCTACACCTTC | CASSRGQVYGYTF
TRBJ2-1 | NA | TRBV3-1/TRBV3-2 | TRBD2 | TGTGCCAGCAGCCTACAGGGACTAGCGGGGGGTAATGAGCAGTTCTTC | CASSLQGLAGGNEQFF
TRBJ2-3 | NA | TRBV27 | NA | TGTGCCAGCAGATGGGCTAGCACAGATACGCAGTATTTT | CASRWASTDTQYF
TRBJ1-5 | once | TRBV5-1 | NA | TGCGCCAGCAGCTTGGGAGTCGATCAGCCCCAGCATTTT | CASSLGVDQPQHF
TRBJ1-1 | NA | TRBV2 | NA | TGTGCCAGCAGGCACCCCGGGACTGATAACACTGAAGCTTTCTTT | CASRHPGTDNTEAFF
TRBJ1-5 | NA | TRBV24-1 | NA | TGTGCCACCAGTACCAACAGGGCAAGTCAGCCCCAGCATTTT | CATSTNRASQPQHF
TRBJ2-1 | NA | TRBV2 | NA | TGTGCCAGCAGTGAAGAGCGGTACAATGAGCAGTTCTTC | CASSEERYNEQFF
TRBJ1-4 | NA | TRBV7-2 | NA | TGTGCCAGCAGCTTAGCGTCGGGGGGGAATGAAAAACTGTTTTTT | CASSLASGGNEKLFF
TRBJ2-2 | NA | TRBV4-3 | NA | TGCGCCAGCAGCCAAGACCTTGCCGGGGAGCTGTTTTTT | CASSQDLAGELFF
TRBJ1-5 | NA | TRBV28 | NA | TGTGCCAGCAGTGGGCAGGTCCTTAGCAATCAGCCCCAGCATTTT | CASSGQVLSNQPQHF
TRBJ1-2 | NA | TRBV3-1/TRBV3-2 | NA | TGTGCCAGCAGCCAAGATAGGCTGGAGGCGGGTGGCTACACCTTC | CASSQDRLEAGGYTF
TRBJ1-4 | NA | TRBV7-9 | NA | TGTGCCAGCAGCTTACCCCTCCTCGAGGGCGCTAATGAAAAACTGTTTTTT | CASSLPLLEGANEKLFF
TRBJ2-4 | NA | TRBV4-1 | TRBD1 | TGCGCCAGCAGCCTAGGACAGGGGGCGCAGGGAGCCAAAAACATTCAGTACTTC | CASSLGQGAQGAKNIQYF
TRBJ1-5 | NA | TRBV5-6 | NA | TGTGCCAGCAGCTTGCAGGGAGGAGGTCAGCCCCAGCATTTT | CASSLQGGGQPQHF
TRBJ2-1 | NA | TRBV28 | NA | TGTGCCAGCAGACCGGGCGGCTCCCGGGGTGAGCAGTTCTTC | CASRPGGSRGEQFF
TRBJ1-5 | NA | TRBV10-3 | NA | TGTGCCATCACCCCGTCTAGCAATCAGCCCCAGCATTTT | CAITPSSNQPQHF
TRBJ1-2 | NA | TRBV28 | NA | TGTGCCAGCAGTTCCGGGTTATACTATGGCTACACCTTC | CASSSGLYYGYTF
TRBJ1-1 | NA | TRBV6-5 | NA | TGTGCCAGCAGTTCGGCAGGGGAAATGGCCACTGAAGCTTTCTTT | CASSSAGEMATEAFF
TRBJ1-1 | few | TRBV18 | NA | TGTGCCAGCTCACCTCTTATTAGTAGGGCAGGAGGCACTGAAGCTTTCTTT | CASSPLISRAGGTEAFF
TRBJ1-3 | NA | TRBV4-3 | NA | TGCGCCAGCAGCCAAGATAACCCTACAGGCTCTGGAAACACCATATATTTT | CASSQDNPTGSGNTIYF